This T cell receptor beta chain was identified during a study of T cell repertoires in cytomegalovirus infection. Study-wide background: Public TCR beta signature analysis indicated the presence of both CMV infection and matching HLA type. Findings of the study overall: Cumulated frequencies of public TCR beta families served to identify carriers of CMV plus the relevant HLA.

The CDR3 spans 13 residues. V lost 6 bases and J lost 4, with 15 bases in between. Germline V lookup: CDR1 DFQATT, CDR2 SNEGSKA (reference sequence). As for this clonotype: What it recognizes is unknown.

TCRdb recomputed calls from the reads with MiXCR, one row per CDR3 protein. The sample yields a few hundred thousand distinct CDR3 sequences, under 20% seen once. This clonotype originated in a human donor in good health (CMV status not recorded). Some clones in this sample may be carry-over from other donors' samples. The chain joins TRBV20-1 to TRBJ1-2; the D gene is possibly TRBD1 (6 bases). The sample was PBMCs. The CDR3, as DNA: TGCAGTGCGAGAAACAGGGCGTTCTATGGCTACACCTTC. It encodes CSARNRAFYGYTF.